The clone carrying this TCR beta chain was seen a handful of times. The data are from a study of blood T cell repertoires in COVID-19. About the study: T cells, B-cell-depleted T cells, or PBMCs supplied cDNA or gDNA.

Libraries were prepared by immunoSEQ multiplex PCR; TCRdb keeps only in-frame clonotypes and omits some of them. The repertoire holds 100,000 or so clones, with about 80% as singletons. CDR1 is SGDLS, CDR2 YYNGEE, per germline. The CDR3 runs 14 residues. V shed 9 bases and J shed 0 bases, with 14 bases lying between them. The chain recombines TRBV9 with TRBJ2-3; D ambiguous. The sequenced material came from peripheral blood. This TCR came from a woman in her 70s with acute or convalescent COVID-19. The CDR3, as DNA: TGTGCCACCTCCCAACAGTCTAGCACAGATACGCAGTATTTT. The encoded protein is CATSQQSSTDTQYF.